These T cell receptor beta chains were read from a single sample in a study of identical twins. From the 5' RACE reads, TCRdb called clonotypes with MiXCR, one entry per CDR3 protein. The top ten clones hold about 0.93% of a sample with 400,000 to 550,000 distinct CDR3 sequences, roughly 21% of them seen once. Separately, the same data were catalogued under a study of T cells expressing NK-cell markers.

Sequencing was done on a sample of CD4+ T cells sorted from blood. These TCRs come from a woman aged 18-29 years in good health. Both conserved end residues are part of each CDR3. The D gene is left open where the match is weak. Not every row has a clone size; where given, it reads once, few, many or a size class.

D: TRBD1; V: TRBV30; J: TRBJ1-1; size: few; CDR3: CAWSTGGTANTEAFF; DNA: TGTGCCTGGAGTACGGGGGGGACAGCAAACACTGAAGCTTTCTTT
D: -; V: TRBV6-5; J: TRBJ1-2; size: few; CDR3: CASSYSGLLTNYGYTF; DNA: TGTGCCAGCAGTTACTCTGGCCTGCTGACTAACTATGGCTACACCTTC
D: -; V: TRBV6-1; J: TRBJ1-1; size: -; CDR3: CASWNRQNTEAFF; DNA: TGTGCCAGCTGGAACAGGCAGAACACTGAAGCTTTCTTT
D: TRBD2; V: TRBV11-2; J: TRBJ2-5; size: -; CDR3: CASSVLLAAAVGETQYF; DNA: TGTGCCAGCAGCGTTCTACTAGCGGCCGCCGTCGGCGAGACCCAGTACTTC
D: -; V: TRBV7-2; J: TRBJ1-5; size: -; CDR3: CASSLVAVNQPQHF; DNA: TGTGCCAGCAGCTTAGTGGCAGTCAATCAGCCCCAGCATTTT
D: TRBD2; V: TRBV4-3; J: TRBJ2-3; size: -; CDR3: CASSQRGGTDTQYF; DNA: TGCGCCAGCAGCCAGCGGGGGGGCACAGATACGCAGTATTTT
D: -; V: TRBV19; J: TRBJ2-1; size: -; CDR3: CASSATADNEQFF; DNA: TGTGCCAGTAGTGCTACGGCCGACAATGAGCAGTTCTTC
D: TRBD1; V: TRBV12-3/TRBV12-4; J: TRBJ1-2; size: few; CDR3: CASSFNQGGRNGYTF; DNA: TGTGCCAGCAGTTTTAACCAGGGGGGTCGGAATGGCTACACCTTC
D: TRBD2; V: TRBV7-2; J: TRBJ2-3; size: -; CDR3: CASSQVRGGTDTQYF; DNA: TGTGCCAGCAGTCAAGTAAGGGGAGGGACCGATACGCAGTATTTT
D: -; V: TRBV29-1; J: TRBJ1-2; size: -; CDR3: CSVEGLGSNYGYTF; DNA: TGCAGCGTTGAAGGTTTGGGGTCTAACTATGGCTACACCTTC
D: TRBD2; V: TRBV4-1; J: TRBJ2-1; size: many; CDR3: CASSQGTTPYNEQFF; DNA: TGCGCCAGCAGCCAGGGGACTACCCCCTACAATGAGCAGTTCTTC
D: -; V: TRBV4-3; J: TRBJ1-1; size: few; CDR3: CASSQYQDRATEAFF; DNA: TGCGCCAGCAGCCAGTATCAGGACCGTGCCACTGAAGCTTTCTTT
D: TRBD2; V: TRBV20-1; J: TRBJ2-1; size: -; CDR3: CSARDHSAGAYNEQFF; DNA: TGCAGTGCTAGAGATCATTCAGCGGGGGCCTACAATGAGCAGTTCTTC
D: -; V: TRBV5-1; J: TRBJ1-1; size: few; CDR3: CASSPGTSTEAFF; DNA: TGCGCCAGCAGCCCGGGGACATCGACCGAAGCTTTCTTT
D: -; V: TRBV7-6; J: TRBJ2-3; size: many; CDR3: CASSLQEGGAHTQYF; DNA: TGTGCCAGCAGCTTACAGGAGGGGGGGGCTCATACGCAGTATTTT
D: -; V: TRBV7-9; J: TRBJ1-1; size: few; CDR3: CASSSPGGTSRLEAFF; DNA: TGTGCCAGCAGCTCTCCCGGGGGCACCTCTCGACTTGAAGCTTTCTTT
D: -; V: TRBV12-3/TRBV12-4; J: TRBJ1-2; size: few; CDR3: CASSLSRDFHTF; DNA: TGTGCCAGCAGCCTCTCACGGGACTTCCACACCTTC
D: -; V: TRBV6-5; J: TRBJ1-1; size: few; CDR3: CASSYTLVRTEAFF; DNA: TGTGCCAGCAGTTACACTTTAGTGCGCACTGAAGCTTTCTTT
D: TRBD2; V: TRBV27; J: TRBJ2-5; size: few; CDR3: CASSARTSGRETQYF; DNA: TGTGCCAGCAGCGCTCGGACTAGCGGGAGGGAGACCCAGTACTTC
D: -; V: TRBV7-3; J: TRBJ1-1; size: -; CDR3: CASSLYRENTEAFF; DNA: TGTGCCAGCAGCTTATACAGGGAGAACACTGAAGCTTTCTTT
D: -; V: TRBV7-9; J: TRBJ2-2; size: -; CDR3: CASSLKGFGTGELFF; DNA: TGTGCCAGCAGCTTGAAAGGATTTGGAACCGGGGAGCTGTTTTTT
D: -; V: TRBV12-3/TRBV12-4; J: TRBJ1-1; size: few; CDR3: CASSLSQGLVTEAFF; DNA: TGTGCCAGCAGTTTATCCCAGGGGTTGGTTACTGAAGCTTTCTTT
D: -; V: TRBV6-2/TRBV6-3; J: TRBJ1-2; size: -; CDR3: CASGAPEGRANYGYTF; DNA: TGTGCCAGCGGAGCCCCGGAAGGGAGAGCTAACTATGGCTACACCTTC
D: -; V: TRBV20-1; J: TRBJ2-7; size: -; CDR3: CSAQGSFGEIYEQYF; DNA: TGCAGTGCCCAAGGCAGTTTTGGGGAGATATACGAGCAGTACTTC
D: TRBD2; V: TRBV5-6; J: TRBJ2-1; size: -; CDR3: CASSFRFSSGRENEQFF; DNA: TGTGCCAGCAGCTTCCGTTTTTCGAGCGGGAGAGAGAATGAGCAGTTCTTC
D: -; V: TRBV16; J: TRBJ1-4; size: -; CDR3: CASSQVGTEPEKLFF; DNA: TGTGCCAGCAGCCAAGTAGGGACGGAACCCGAAAAACTGTTTTTT
D: -; V: TRBV6-2/TRBV6-3; J: TRBJ2-2; size: few; CDR3: CASSPAWGALKISTNTGELFF; DNA: TGTGCCAGCAGCCCGGCATGGGGTGCTCTAAAAATAAGTACGAACACCGGGGAGCTGTTTTTT
D: -; V: TRBV15; J: TRBJ2-1; size: few; CDR3: CATLQASSYNEQFF; DNA: TGTGCCACCTTACAGGCGAGCTCCTACAATGAGCAGTTCTTC
D: TRBD2; V: TRBV4-3; J: TRBJ2-2; size: few; CDR3: CASSQDPLLAGGPGELFF; DNA: TGCGCCAGCAGCCAAGATCCCCTTCTAGCGGGAGGCCCCGGGGAGCTGTTTTTT